One sample yielded the 32 T cell receptor beta chains listed below, sequenced in a study of T cell responses to AZD1222 COVID-19 vaccine. The method was immunoSEQ multiplex PCR; TCRdb's version includes in-frame clones alone and lacks a portion of them. In the table there are approximately 200,000 clones, 80% to 90% of which are singletons. The starting material was peripheral blood, obtained on day 0 of AZD1222 vaccination. Receptor source: an adult in good health.

The chain recombines TRBV9 with TRBJ1-2, with TRBD1 matching over 8 bases. The CDR3 is made up of 14 amino acids. The germline V gene has CDR1 SGDLS and CDR2 YYNGEE. Unmatched junction bases numbered 10, after V lost 4 bases and J lost 8 bases. The CDR3 loop is CASSSTTGGRGYTF. The CDR3 DNA follows: TGTGCCAGCAGCAGTACCACAGGGGGTAGAGGCTACACCTTC.

The rearrangement links TRBV19 to TRBJ1-6; tentatively, D is TRBD1 (6 bases). V lost 1 base and J 12 bases, leaving 22 bases between the germline ends. This CDR3 region has 17 residues. Germline loops: CDR1 LNHDA, CDR2 SQIVND (reference sequence). CDR3 loop: CASSIGLLGGANRPLHF. In DNA form, the CDR3 reads TGTGCCAGTAGTATAGGGCTCCTGGGGGGGGCGAACCGACCCCTCCACTTT.

This chain links TRBV7-6 with TRBJ2-7, with TRBD1 matching over 9 bases. This CDR3 has 15 residues. V shed 5 bases, J shed 2 bases, and the junction held 7 bases outside the gene matches. The V gene's germline CDR1 is SGHVS and CDR2 FNYEAQ. DNA of the CDR3: TGTGCCAGCAGCCTCGGGACAGGGATCCCCTACGAGCAGTACTTC. Translating gives CASSLGTGIPYEQYF. Supplemented by reference TRBV7-6 and TRBJ2-7, the full variable domain reads GAGVSQSPRYKVTKRGQDVALRCDPISGHVSLYWYRQALGQGPEFLTYFNYEAQQDKSGLPNDRFSAERPEGSISTLTIQRTEQRDSAMYRCASSLGTGIPYEQYFGPGTRLTVT.

V and J are TRBV28 and TRBJ1-2, with D unclear. The V gene lost 6 bases and the J gene lost 6 bases, with 14 bases spanning the gap. The CDR3 runs 13 residues. Germline V gives CDR1 MDHEN, CDR2 SYDVKM. The CDR3 DNA reads as TGTGCCAGCAGAGCACCCAACCGGCATGGCTACACCTTC. Protein: CASRAPNRHGYTF.

The chain recombines TRBV12-3 or TRBV12-4 with TRBJ1-1; D is undetermined. The CDR3 totals 13 residues. The ends were cut back, 3 bases at V and 2 bases at J, with 7 bases in the middle. The CDR3 region is CASSFAGNTEAFF. The CDR3 DNA is TGTGCCAGCAGTTTTGCTGGTAACACTGAAGCTTTCTTT.

This chain links TRBV11-2 with TRBJ1-1, with D unclear. The CDR3 contains 15 residues. Germline V lookup: CDR1 SGHAT, CDR2 FQNNGV. V dropped 4 bases and J dropped 1 base, with 13 bases sitting between them. The DNA of the CDR3 is TGTGCCAGCAGCTCGCAATCTCGGGGGAACACTGAAGCTTTCTTT. Translated: CASSSQSRGNTEAFF. Together with reference TRBV11-2 and TRBJ1-1, the CDR3 gives the full variable domain: EAGVAQSPRYKIIEKRQSVAFWCNPISGHATLYWYQQILGQGPKLLIQFQNNGVVDDSQLPKDRFSAERLKGVDSTLKIQPAKLEDSAVYLCASSSQSRGNTEAFFGQGTRLTVV.

J is TRBJ2-1 and V is TRBV7-3; TRBD1 matches at 10 bases. The CDR3 is 12 amino acids. V gave up 5 bases and J gave up 9 bases; unmatched junction bases: 1. The V gene's germline CDR1 is SGHTA and CDR2 FQGTGA. CDR3 sequence reads: CASSGDRGEQFF. The CDR3 bases are TGTGCCAGCAGCGGGGACAGGGGTGAGCAGTTCTTC.

The V call is TRBV5-1, the J call TRBJ2-7; 7 bases are shared with TRBD1. Unmatched junction bases numbered 4, after V lost 4 bases and J lost 0 bases. This CDR3 contains 14 residues. The germline V gene encodes CDR1 SGHRS and CDR2 YFSETQ. CDR3 protein: CASSQDRISYEQYF. The CDR3, as DNA: TGCGCCAGCAGCCAGGACAGGATCTCCTACGAGCAGTACTTC.

This chain links TRBV18 with TRBJ1-2; D is unresolved. CDR3 length: 15 residues. Germline CDR1 reads KGHSH; CDR2 reads LQKENI. The V end lost 0 bases, the J end lost 3 bases, and 11 bases lay between the germline ends. The CDR3 sequence: CASSPPDSAYYGYTF. The DNA for the CDR3 is TGTGCCAGCTCACCACCAGATTCCGCGTACTATGGCTACACCTTC.

This clone was observed a handful of times. The CDR3 bases are TGTGCCAGCAGCGGGGTCCTAGTGACAGGGGAAGGAGGCTACACCTTC. Protein product: CASSGVLVTGEGGYTF. This sequence joins TRBV3-1 (or the pseudogene TRBV3-2) and TRBJ1-2; 8 nucleotides agree with TRBD1. Germline trimming cut 5 bases from V and 8 bases from J; bases unmatched to any gene: 16. This CDR3 spans 16 amino acids. Germline V lookup: CDR1 LGHDT, CDR2 YNNKEL (reference sequence).

This clone was found once. The chain employs TRBV5-1 and TRBJ1-5; no clear D. The CDR3 is made up of 14 amino acids. V dropped 1 base and J dropped 7 bases, with 12 bases sitting between them. Germline CDR1 reads SGHRS; CDR2 reads YFSETQ. CDR3 amino acids: CASSLSGSGQPQHF. In DNA form, the CDR3 reads TGCGCCAGCAGCTTGTCGGGTTCGGGCCAGCCCCAGCATTTT.

V usage is TRBV5-5 and J usage is TRBJ1-3; no reliable D call. CDR1 is SGHKS, CDR2 YYEKEE, per germline (reference sequence). CDR3 length equals 11 residues. V dropped 3 bases and J dropped 8 bases, with 6 bases sitting between them. CDR3 region: CASSWGDTIYF. CDR3 nucleotides: TGTGCCAGCAGCTGGGGAGACACCATATATTTT.

The rearrangement uses TRBV7-2 and TRBJ2-2, with TRBD1 matching 10 bases. The CDR3 has 15 residues. Germline V gives CDR1 SGHTA, CDR2 FQGNSA. Trimming at V came to 5 bases and at J to 6 bases, leaving 6 bases not matched to a gene. CDR3 amino acids: CASSPWTGGSGELFF. The CDR3 region has the DNA TGTGCCAGCAGCCCCTGGACAGGGGGTTCCGGGGAGCTGTTTTTT.

The V gene is TRBV3-1 (or the pseudogene TRBV3-2), the J gene TRBJ1-2; 8 positions agree with TRBD1. CDR1 is LGHDT, CDR2 YNNKEL, per germline (reference sequence). V shed 5 bases and J 5 bases; nucleotides not matched to a gene: 19. This CDR3 spans 18 amino acids. CDR3 sequence: CASSARQGSMRGWYGYTF. CDR3 bases: TGTGCCAGCAGCGCGAGACAGGGGAGTATGAGGGGTTGGTATGGCTACACCTTC.

J is TRBJ2-5 and V is TRBV6-5, with D possibly called TRBD1 or TRBD2 (7 bases each). The V end was cut by 7 bases, the J end by 5 bases, with 14 bases between. Germline CDR1 reads MNHEY; CDR2 reads SVGAGI. This CDR3 comprises 13 residues. The DNA for the CDR3 is TGTGCCAGCATAGGGAGGGGGCTGGAGACCCAGTACTTC. It codes for CASIGRGLETQYF.

This clone has only one observation. The J gene is TRBJ1-3, the V gene TRBV19; no definite D call. CDR3 length: 18 residues. CDR1 LNHDA and CDR2 SQIVND come from the germline V gene (reference sequence). V was cut by 7 bases and J by 4 bases, with 26 bases left in between. This CDR3 reads CASTPGRPGLVSGNTIYF. The DNA for the CDR3 is TGTGCCAGTACCCCCGGGAGACCAGGCCTCGTATCCGGAAACACCATATATTTT.

This clone was recorded a few times. This sequence joins TRBV6-2 or TRBV6-3 and TRBJ2-2; 9 nucleotides align to TRBD1. The CDR3 runs to 14 residues. V shed 6 bases and J 5 bases; nucleotides not matched to a gene: 4. The germline V gene has CDR1 MNHEY and CDR2 SVGEGT. CDR3 amino acids: CASSRTGETGELFF. As DNA, the CDR3 is TGTGCCAGCAGCCGGACAGGGGAGACCGGGGAGCTGTTTTTT.

The V and J genes are TRBV6-1 and TRBJ1-5, with D perhaps matching TRBD1 (5 bases). In germline, CDR1 is MNHNS, CDR2 SASEGT. This CDR3 contains 15 residues. V lost 0 bases and J lost 3, with 9 bases in between. As DNA, the CDR3 is TGTGCCAGCAGTGAAGCGTGGGGGACCAATCAGCCCCAGCATTTT. The encoded protein is CASSEAWGTNQPQHF.

V usage is TRBV3-1 (or the pseudogene TRBV3-2) and J usage is TRBJ2-7, with 8 bases matching TRBD2. This CDR3 has 20 amino acids. J was trimmed by 1 base and V by 1 base; bases with no gene match: 18. Germline-derived CDR1 and CDR2 are LGHDT and YNNKEL (reference sequence). The CDR3 nucleotides are TGTGCCAGCAGCCAAGGGCTAAGTTTGGGTTTGGGCGGGGGGTCCTACGAGCAGTACTTC. This translates into CASSQGLSLGLGGGSYEQYF.

V and J are TRBV28 and TRBJ2-7; possible D gene TRBD1, 5 bases. The CDR3 extends over 13 amino acids. From germline, CDR1 is MDHEN and CDR2 SYDVKM. Trimming removed 5 bases at V and 6 bases at J, with 14 bases between. The CDR3 reads CASSQFAGFEQYF. The CDR3 region has the DNA TGTGCCAGCAGTCAATTCGCAGGGTTCGAGCAGTACTTC.

The chain joins TRBV28 to TRBJ2-2, with 12 bases lining up with TRBD2. Trimming cost V 5 bases and J 3 bases; bases outside gene matches: 13. This CDR3 is built from 19 residues. Germline assignment: CDR1 MDHEN and CDR2 SYDVKM. CDR3 residues: CASSPRLAGAYPYTGELFF. Here the CDR3 DNA reads TGTGCCAGCAGTCCACGACTAGCGGGGGCCTATCCGTACACCGGGGAGCTGTTTTTT. The complete variable domain, with remaining parts taken from reference TRBV28 and TRBJ2-2, reads DVKVTQSSRYLVKRTGEKVFLECVQDMDHENMFWYRQDPGLGLRLIYFSYDVKMKEKGDIPEGYSVSREKKERFSLILESASTNQTSMYLCASSPRLAGAYPYTGELFFGEGSRLTVL.

This chain links TRBV30 with TRBJ1-5, with D unclear. This CDR3 contains 13 residues. With 3 bases removed from V and 3 bases from J, the gap between germline ends came to 9 bases. Germline V lookup: CDR1 GTSNPN, CDR2 SVGIG (reference sequence). CDR3 DNA: TGTGCCTGGAGGGAAGGGTCCAATCAGCCCCAGCATTTT. It specifies CAWREGSNQPQHF.

This chain links TRBV5-1 with TRBJ2-7; tentatively, D is TRBD1 (6 bases). The CDR3 covers 14 residues. Germline V CDR1 and CDR2: SGHRS, YFSETQ. The germline V and J ends were trimmed by 5 bases and 3 bases, with 15 bases remaining between them. The CDR3 spells CASSWGQGDYEQYF. CDR3 nucleotides: TGCGCCAGCAGTTGGGGGCAGGGAGACTACGAGCAGTACTTC. The whole variable domain, remainder taken from reference TRBV5-1 and TRBJ2-7, is KAGVTQTPRYLIKTRGQQVTLSCSPISGHRSVSWYQQTPGQGLQFLFEYFSETQRNKGNFPGRFSGRQFSNSRSEMNVSTLELGDSALYLCASSWGQGDYEQYFGPGTRLTVT.

V is TRBV3-1 (or the pseudogene TRBV3-2) and J is TRBJ2-1; D assignment may be TRBD1 or TRBD2 (6 bases each). V was shortened by 6 bases and J by 0 bases, with 15 bases between the two germline ends. The V gene's germline CDR1 is LGHDT and CDR2 YNNKEL (reference sequence). The CDR3 runs to 16 residues. The DNA for the CDR3 is TGTGCCAGCAGACTGAGGGGGGCGAGCTCCTACAATGAGCAGTTCTTC. It translates to CASRLRGASSYNEQFF.

In the case of this clone: The identical CDR3 is also encoded by other nucleotide sequences in the sample. This chain uses TRBV7-2 with TRBJ1-3; D not certain. V was trimmed by 2 bases and J by 1 base, leaving 0 bases between them. This CDR3 has 12 residues. The germline V gene has CDR1 SGHTA and CDR2 FQGNSA. The CDR3 coding sequence is TGTGCCAGCAGCTTATCTGGAAACACCATATATTTT. Translated, it gives CASSLSGNTIYF. Together with reference TRBV7-2 and TRBJ1-3, the CDR3 gives the full variable domain: GAGVSQSPSNKVTEKGKDVELRCDPISGHTALYWYRQSLGQGLEFLIYFQGNSAPDKSGLPSDRFSAERTGGSVSTLTIQRTQQEDSAVYLCASSLSGNTIYFGEGSWLTVV.

CDR3 coding DNA: TGCGCCAGCAGCTTGGGGGGTTCGAATTTTGAAGCTTTCTTT. It specifies CASSLGGSNFEAFF. The V and J genes are TRBV5-1 and TRBJ1-1; D uncertain. From germline, CDR1 is SGHRS and CDR2 YFSETQ. The CDR3 extends over 14 amino acids. V shed 0 bases and J shed 7 bases, with 13 bases lying between them.

The V gene is TRBV2, the J gene TRBJ2-7; possibly TRBD1 for D (5 bases). The ends were cut back, 8 bases at V and 0 bases at J, with 14 bases in the middle. Looked up from germline, CDR1 is SNHLY and CDR2 is FYNNEI. CDR3 length: 14 amino acids. The CDR3 sequence is CASQEDMLSYEQYF. CDR3 DNA: TGTGCCAGCCAAGAGGACATGCTCTCCTACGAGCAGTACTTC.

CDR3 in DNA: TGTGCCAGCAGTGAATCTAAGAATGAGCAGTTCTTC. Protein: CASSESKNEQFF. The chain couples TRBV25-1 to TRBJ2-1, with D hard to call. V was cut by 1 base and J by 7 bases, with 5 bases left in between. This CDR3 region has 12 residues. The germline V gene encodes CDR1 MGHDK and CDR2 SYGVNS.

V usage is TRBV13 and J usage is TRBJ1-2; D is ambiguous. CDR1 and CDR2 (germline): PRHDT, FYEKMQ (reference sequence). V dropped 2 bases and J dropped 4 bases, with 5 bases sitting between them. The CDR3 is 12 amino acids. CDR3 in DNA: TGTGCCAGCAGCTTATATCCCTATGGCTACACCTTC. Protein sequence: CASSLYPYGYTF.

The rearrangement uses TRBV5-1 and TRBJ2-7; 7 positions agree with TRBD2. Germline V gene data show CDR1 as SGHRS and CDR2 as YFSETQ. V gave up 0 bases and J gave up 7 bases; unmatched junction bases: 16. CDR3 length: 17 amino acids. CDR3 nucleotide sequence: TGCGCCAGCAGCTTGGAAAGGGTTGCGGGAGCCCCCGTTGAGCAGTACTTC. Its protein product is CASSLERVAGAPVEQYF.

The chain couples TRBV7-9 to TRBJ2-7; perhaps TRBD1 as D (5 bases). The length of the CDR3 is 14 residues. The germline V gene has CDR1 SEHNR and CDR2 FQNEAQ (reference sequence). The V and J ends lost 1 base and 3 bases respectively, with 10 bases between them. CDR3 protein: CASSLGQINYEQYF. CDR3 nucleotide sequence: TGTGCCAGCAGCTTAGGACAGATCAACTACGAGCAGTACTTC. The full variable domain, rest sourced from reference TRBV7-9 and TRBJ2-7, is DTGVSQNPRHKITKRGQNVTFRCDPISEHNRLYWYRQTLGQGPEFLTYFQNEAQLEKSRLLSDRFSAERPKGSFSTLEIQRTEQGDSAMYLCASSLGQINYEQYFGPGTRLTVT.

The chain has TRBV10-3 and TRBJ2-2, with TRBD2 matching over 10 bases. Germline V CDR1 and CDR2: ENHRY, SYGVKD. The CDR3 totals 17 residues. The V and J ends lost 6 bases and 1 base, in that order; junction bases with no gene match: 8. CDR3 sequence reads: CAISKTSGEENTGELFF. CDR3 in DNA: TGTGCCATCAGCAAAACTAGCGGGGAGGAGAACACCGGGGAGCTGTTTTTT.